This TCR beta chain came from a study of neurological immune-mediated disorders. Whole-study findings and limits: No CDR3 amino acid sequences recurred among expanded clones across subjects, suggesting private repertoires in all groups. The most TCR clonal expansion was seen in HTLV-1-associated myelopathy, and the least was seen in multiple sclerosis, which fell below healthy controls.

The length of the CDR3 is 15 residues. In germline, CDR1 is SEHNR, CDR2 FQNEAQ (reference sequence). Trimming at V came to 2 bases and at J to 3 bases, leaving 2 bases not matched to a gene. Regarding time point: longitudinal time-point 3. This clonotype was recorded many times. Its specificity is unknown. As for the cDNA, it was generated by 5'RACE with 10-nucleotide random UMIs. Every sequencing run produced over 160 million TCR-beta sequences, and the sequences from any one run covered 15-18 subjects. TCRdb called the 5' RACE reads again in MiXCR, with one record for every CDR3 protein. Of more than 95,000 distinct CDR3 sequences listed, 11% are singletons.

This sequence originates from a female donor with HTLV-1-associated myelopathy (HAM/TSP). Sequencing was done on a sample of PBMCs. The V and J genes are TRBV7-9 and TRBJ2-3; the match to TRBD2 covers 10 bases. CDR3 bases: TGTGCCAGCAGCTTACTAGCGGGGGCAACAGATACGCAGTATTTT. Its translation is CASSLLAGATDTQYF.